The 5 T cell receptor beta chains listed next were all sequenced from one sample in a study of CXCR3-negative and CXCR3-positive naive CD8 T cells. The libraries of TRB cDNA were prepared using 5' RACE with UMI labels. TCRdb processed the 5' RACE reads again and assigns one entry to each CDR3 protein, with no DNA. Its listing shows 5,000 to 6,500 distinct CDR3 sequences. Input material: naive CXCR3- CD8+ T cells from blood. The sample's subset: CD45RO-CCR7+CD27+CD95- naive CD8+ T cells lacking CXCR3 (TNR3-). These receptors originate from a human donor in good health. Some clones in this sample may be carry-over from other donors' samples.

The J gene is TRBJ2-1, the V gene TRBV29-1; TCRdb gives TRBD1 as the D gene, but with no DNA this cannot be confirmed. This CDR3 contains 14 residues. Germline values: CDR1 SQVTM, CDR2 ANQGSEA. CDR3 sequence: CSVEPGMGDNEQFF.

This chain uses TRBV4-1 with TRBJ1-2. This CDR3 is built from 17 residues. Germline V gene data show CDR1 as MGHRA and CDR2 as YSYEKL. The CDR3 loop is CASSPRQGGGLLDGYTF.

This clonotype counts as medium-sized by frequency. CDR3 protein: CASSSSETGTPTETQYF. The chain is built from TRBV27 and TRBJ2-5; the TCRdb D gene call, TRBD1, has no DNA to confirm it. Germline V CDR1 and CDR2: MNHEY, SMNVEV (reference sequence). This CDR3 is built from 17 residues.

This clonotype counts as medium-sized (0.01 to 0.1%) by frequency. The CDR3 sequence is CASSVETGVNTEAFF. The chain is built from TRBV4-3 and TRBJ1-1; absent DNA, TCRdb's TRBD1 call cannot be checked. There are 15 residues in the CDR3. From germline, CDR1 is LGHNA and CDR2 YSLEER.

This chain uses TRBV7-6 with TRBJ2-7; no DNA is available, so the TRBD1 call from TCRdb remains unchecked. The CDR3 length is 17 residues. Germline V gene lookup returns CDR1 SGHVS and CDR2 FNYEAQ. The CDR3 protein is CASSLGPGDAYNYEQYF.